Below are 2 T cell receptor beta chains sequenced from a single sample in a study of human T cells and chemical hapten exposure. Time point noted: healthy volunteer bleed at 2 weeks. Total RNA was extracted from unfractionated whole blood. TCRdb used MiXCR to reprocess the RACE reads, holding one entry per CDR3 protein. The repertoire holds roughly 130,000 distinct CDR3 sequences, with about 8.2% as singletons. The sequencing input was whole blood. These TCRs come from a male donor in good health. Some clones in this sample may be carry-over from other donors' samples.

This clonotype has just a few counts. The rearrangement links TRBV20-1 to TRBJ2-1; 9 bases line up with TRBD2. Trimming cost V 8 bases and J 9 bases; bases outside gene matches: 11. Germline V gene lookup returns CDR1 DFQATT and CDR2 SNEGSKA (reference sequence). CDR3 length: 13 residues. In DNA form, the CDR3 reads TGCAGTCCAAGCGGGGGGCTCGATAGTGAGCAGTTCTTC. This gives the protein CSPSGGLDSEQFF.

In its sample, this clonotype was seen many times. V gene TRBV6-5 combines with J gene TRBJ2-7; the match to TRBD1 covers 11 bases. The CDR3 is 14 residues long. V was pared by 7 bases and J by 0 bases, with 2 bases of the junction left unmatched. CDR1 and CDR2 (germline): MNHEY, SVGAGI. CDR3 nucleotides: TGTGCCAGCAAAGGGACAGGGGGCTCCTACGAGCAGTACTTC. Protein product: CASKGTGGSYEQYF.